This T cell receptor beta chain was obtained from a study of cytotoxic CD8 clonotypes in ibrutinib-treated CLL. Whole-study results and caveats: Clonality went up at the time of ibrutinib response, stayed stable in sustained remission, and later dropped back toward its baseline level at progression.

Depth targeted 1 in 200,000 to 1 in 1 million T cells, averaging roughly 9.7x coverage per clonotype. TCRdb keeps only in-frame clones here, not all; method: immunoSEQ multiplex PCR. The table includes under 300,000 clones, 70% detected once. The CDR3 has 12 amino acids. The germline gives CDR1 MNHEY, CDR2 SMNVEV (reference sequence). Between the trimmed V and J ends, which lost 9 bases and 3 bases, there was a span of 12 bases. Concerning this clone: The target antigen is unknown.

This chain connects TRBV27 to TRBJ2-7; the D call may be TRBD1 or TRBD2 (5 bases each). The sequences come from PBMCs, collected after 24 months of ibrutinib treatment. The clonotype was recovered from a human donor with chronic lymphocytic leukemia. CDR3 protein: CASGTRGYEQYF. The CDR3 DNA reads TGTGCCAGTGGGACCAGAGGCTACGAGCAGTACTTC.